This T cell receptor (beta chain) was obtained from a study of OX40 agonist ivuxolimab in advanced cancers. This clone was counted only a few times. As yet, its antigen is unknown. Method: immunoSEQ multiplex PCR; TCRdb's copy keeps in-frame clones and lacks some. Seen here are around 75,000 clones, roughly 90% observed once, and the top ten hold 9% to 10%. Whole-study findings and limits: People who partly responded at 0.1-3.0 mg/kg had some of the least clonal expansion seen.

Between the trimmed V and J ends, which lost 3 bases and 10 bases, there was a span of 13 bases. Germline loops: CDR1 MDHEN, CDR2 SYDVKM. The CDR3 loop spans 14 amino acids. The chain joins TRBV28 to TRBJ1-6; D call uncertain. The material sequenced was CD4+ or CD8+ T cells sorted from blood, taken in a trial of the OX40 agonist ivuxolimab. The sequence derives from an adult with an advanced solid tumor such as melanoma, head and neck, liver or kidney cancer. Written as DNA, the CDR3 is TGTGCCAGCAGTTTGCATGGACGGGGATCACCCCTCCACTTT. Translated: CASSLHGRGSPLHF.